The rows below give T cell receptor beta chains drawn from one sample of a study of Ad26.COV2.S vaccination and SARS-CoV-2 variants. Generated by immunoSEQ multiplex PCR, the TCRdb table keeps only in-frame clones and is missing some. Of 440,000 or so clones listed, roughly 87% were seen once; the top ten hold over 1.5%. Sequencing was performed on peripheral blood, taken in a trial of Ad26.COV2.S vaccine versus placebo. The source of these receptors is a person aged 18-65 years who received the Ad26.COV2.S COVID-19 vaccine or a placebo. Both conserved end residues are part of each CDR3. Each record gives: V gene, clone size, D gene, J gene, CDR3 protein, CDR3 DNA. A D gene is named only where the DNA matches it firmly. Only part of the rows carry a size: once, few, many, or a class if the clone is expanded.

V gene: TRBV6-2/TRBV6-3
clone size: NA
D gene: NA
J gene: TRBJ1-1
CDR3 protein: CASSYVGLRWTEAFF
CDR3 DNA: TGTGCCAGCAGTTACGTCGGACTGAGATGGACTGAAGCTTTCTTT

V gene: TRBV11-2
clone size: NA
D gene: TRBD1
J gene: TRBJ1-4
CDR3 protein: CASSIGQDKRNEKLFF
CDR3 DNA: TGTGCCAGCAGCATCGGACAGGACAAACGTAATGAAAAACTGTTTTTT

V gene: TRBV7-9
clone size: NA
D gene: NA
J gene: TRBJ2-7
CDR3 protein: CASSLNGGVMEQYF
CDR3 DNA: TGTGCCAGCAGCCTAAACGGAGGGGTGATGGAGCAGTACTTC

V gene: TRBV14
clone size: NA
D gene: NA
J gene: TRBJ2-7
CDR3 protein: CASSQISPPYEQYF
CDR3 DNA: TGTGCCAGCAGCCAAATATCTCCCCCGTACGAGCAGTACTTC

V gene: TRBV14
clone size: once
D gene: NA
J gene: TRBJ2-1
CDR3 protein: CASSQGGSQYNEQFF
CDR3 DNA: TGTGCCAGCAGCCAAGGGGGGTCACAATACAATGAGCAGTTCTTC

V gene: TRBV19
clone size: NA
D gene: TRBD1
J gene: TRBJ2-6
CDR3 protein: CASSLQGAGANVLTF
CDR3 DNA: TGTGCCAGTAGCCTTCAGGGGGCTGGGGCCAACGTCCTGACTTTC

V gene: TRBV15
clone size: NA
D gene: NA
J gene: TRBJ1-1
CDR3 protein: CATSRSSGLVNTEAFF
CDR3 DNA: TGTGCCACCAGCAGAAGTAGTGGGTTGGTGAACACTGAAGCTTTCTTT

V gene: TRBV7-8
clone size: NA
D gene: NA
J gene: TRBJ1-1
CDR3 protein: CASSLVSVNTEAFF
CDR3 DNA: TGTGCCAGCAGCTTAGTGTCGGTGAACACTGAAGCTTTCTTT

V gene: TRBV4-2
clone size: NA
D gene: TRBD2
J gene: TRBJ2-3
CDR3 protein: CASSLLRGGSTDTQYF
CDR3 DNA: TGTGCCAGCAGCCTTCTGCGGGGGGGGAGCACAGATACGCAGTATTTT

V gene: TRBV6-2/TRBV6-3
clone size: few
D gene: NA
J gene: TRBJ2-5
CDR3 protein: CASSLAFQTQYF
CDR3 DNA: TGTGCCAGCAGCTTAGCTTTCCAGACCCAGTACTTC

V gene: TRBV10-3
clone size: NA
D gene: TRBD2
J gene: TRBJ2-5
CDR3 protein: CAISESRLLAGGGGETQYF
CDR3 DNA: TGTGCCATCAGTGAGTCGAGGCTACTAGCGGGAGGCGGTGGGGAGACCCAGTACTTC

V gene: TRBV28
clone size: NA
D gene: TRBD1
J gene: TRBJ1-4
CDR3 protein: CASSLDRQGAANEKLFF
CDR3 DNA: TGTGCCAGCAGTTTGGACAGACAGGGGGCTGCTAATGAAAAACTGTTTTTT

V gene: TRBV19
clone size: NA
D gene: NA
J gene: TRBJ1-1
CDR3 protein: CASSMPRANTEAFF
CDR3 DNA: TGTGCCAGTAGTATGCCCCGGGCGAACACTGAAGCTTTCTTT

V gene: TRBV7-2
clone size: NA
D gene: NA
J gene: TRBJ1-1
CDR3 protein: CASRGGYTEAFF
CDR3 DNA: TGTGCCAGCCGTGGGGGGTACACTGAAGCTTTCTTT

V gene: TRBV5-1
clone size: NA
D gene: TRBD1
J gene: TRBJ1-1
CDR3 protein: CASSPAGTGGTEAFF
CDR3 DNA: TGCGCCAGCAGCCCAGCCGGGACAGGGGGCACTGAAGCTTTCTTT

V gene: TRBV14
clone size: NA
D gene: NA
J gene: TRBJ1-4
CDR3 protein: CASSQGPRTARDEKLFF
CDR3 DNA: TGTGCCAGCAGCCAAGGGCCCCGGACAGCAAGGGACGAAAAACTGTTTTTT

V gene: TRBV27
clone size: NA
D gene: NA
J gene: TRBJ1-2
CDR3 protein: CASSPQGWGYTF
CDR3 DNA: TGTGCCAGCAGTCCACAGGGATGGGGCTACACCTTC

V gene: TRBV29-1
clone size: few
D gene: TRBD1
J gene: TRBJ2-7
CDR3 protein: CSVGTGAYEQYF
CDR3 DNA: TGCAGCGTTGGGACAGGGGCCTACGAGCAGTACTTC

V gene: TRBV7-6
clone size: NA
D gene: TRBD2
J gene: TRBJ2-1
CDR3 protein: CASSLLAGGFYNEQFF
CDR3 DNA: TGTGCCAGCAGCTTACTCGCGGGGGGGTTCTACAATGAGCAGTTCTTC

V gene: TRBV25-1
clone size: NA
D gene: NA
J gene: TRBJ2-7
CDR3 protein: CASSSTGWQYF
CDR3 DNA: TGTGCCAGCTCTTCCACAGGGTGGCAGTACTTC

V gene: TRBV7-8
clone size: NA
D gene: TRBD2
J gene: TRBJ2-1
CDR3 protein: CASSSERGVYNEQFF
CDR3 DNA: TGTGCCAGCAGCTCGGAGCGGGGGGTCTACAATGAGCAGTTCTTC

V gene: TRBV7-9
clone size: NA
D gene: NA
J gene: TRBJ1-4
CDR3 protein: CASSRQVSNEKLFF
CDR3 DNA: TGTGCCAGCAGCCGACAGGTTTCCAATGAAAAACTGTTTTTT

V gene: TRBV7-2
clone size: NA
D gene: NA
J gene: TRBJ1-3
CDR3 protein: CASSPPLSGNTIYF
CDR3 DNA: TGTGCCAGCAGCCCGCCTCTGTCTGGAAACACCATATATTTT

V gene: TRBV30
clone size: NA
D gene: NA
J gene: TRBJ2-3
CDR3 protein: CAWSYFGGSTDTQYF
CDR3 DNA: TGTGCCTGGAGTTATTTCGGGGGAAGCACAGATACGCAGTATTTT

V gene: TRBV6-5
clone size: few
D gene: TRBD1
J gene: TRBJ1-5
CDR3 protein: CASSFQGGPQHF
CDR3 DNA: TGTGCCAGCAGCTTTCAGGGGGGGCCCCAGCATTTT

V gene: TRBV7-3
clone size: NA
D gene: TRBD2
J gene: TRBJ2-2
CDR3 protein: CASRSSGGTGELFF
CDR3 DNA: TGTGCCAGCAGGAGTAGCGGGGGAACCGGGGAGCTGTTTTTT

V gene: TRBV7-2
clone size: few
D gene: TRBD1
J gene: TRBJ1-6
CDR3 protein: CASSLETGGTNSPLHF
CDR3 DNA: TGTGCCAGCAGCCTTGAGACAGGGGGAACGAATTCACCCCTCCACTTT

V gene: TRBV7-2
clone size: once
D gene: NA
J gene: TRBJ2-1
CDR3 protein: CASSPIDFVQFF
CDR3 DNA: TGTGCCAGCAGCCCTATCGACTTTGTGCAGTTCTTC

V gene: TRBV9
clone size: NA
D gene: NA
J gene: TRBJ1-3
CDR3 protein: CASSSGSLSGNTIYF
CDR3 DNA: TGTGCCAGCAGCTCCGGGTCTCTCTCTGGAAACACCATATATTTT

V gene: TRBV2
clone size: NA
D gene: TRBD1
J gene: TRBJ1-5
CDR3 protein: CASSEGGTVLNQPQHF
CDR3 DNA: TGTGCCAGCAGTGAAGGGGGGACAGTACTTAATCAGCCCCAGCATTTT

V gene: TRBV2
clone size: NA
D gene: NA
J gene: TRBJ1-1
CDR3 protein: CASTQAGPTEAFF
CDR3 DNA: TGTGCCAGCACTCAGGCAGGGCCAACTGAAGCTTTCTTT

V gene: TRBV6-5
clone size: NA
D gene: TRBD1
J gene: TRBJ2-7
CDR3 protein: CASSPKTGAYEQYF
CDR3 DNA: TGTGCCAGCAGTCCAAAGACAGGGGCATACGAGCAGTACTTC

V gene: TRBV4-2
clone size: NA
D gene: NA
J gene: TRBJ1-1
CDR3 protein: CASSQGSAAAEAFF
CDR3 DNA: TGTGCCAGCAGCCAAGGATCCGCGGCTGCTGAAGCTTTCTTT

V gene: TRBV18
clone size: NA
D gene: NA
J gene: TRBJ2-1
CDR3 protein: CASSPRADEQFF
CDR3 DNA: TGTGCCAGCTCACCACGGGCTGATGAGCAGTTCTTC

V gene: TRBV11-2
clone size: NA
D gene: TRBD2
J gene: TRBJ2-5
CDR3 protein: CASSWGLAGRKETQYF
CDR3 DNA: TGTGCCAGCAGCTGGGGACTAGCGGGGAGAAAAGAGACCCAGTACTTC

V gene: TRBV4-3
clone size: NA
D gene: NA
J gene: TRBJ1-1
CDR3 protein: CASSQQAPGTEAFF
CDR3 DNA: TGCGCCAGCAGCCAACAGGCCCCAGGGACTGAAGCTTTCTTT

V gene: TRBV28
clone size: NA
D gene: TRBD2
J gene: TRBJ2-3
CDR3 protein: CASSNLAGASTDTQYF
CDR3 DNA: TGTGCCAGCAGTAATCTAGCGGGGGCTAGCACAGATACGCAGTATTTT

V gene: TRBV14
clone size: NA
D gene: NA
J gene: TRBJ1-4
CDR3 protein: CASSQNGLRNEKLFF
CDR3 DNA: TGTGCCAGCAGCCAGAACGGGCTAAGAAATGAAAAACTGTTTTTT

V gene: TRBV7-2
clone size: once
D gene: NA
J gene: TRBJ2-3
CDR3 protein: CASSLGSLVADTQYF
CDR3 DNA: TGTGCCAGCAGCTTAGGATCGCTAGTAGCAGATACGCAGTATTTT

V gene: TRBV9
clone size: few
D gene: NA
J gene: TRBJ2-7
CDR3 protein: CASSVEGDYGYEQYF
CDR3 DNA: TGTGCCAGCAGCGTAGAGGGGGACTATGGATACGAGCAGTACTTC

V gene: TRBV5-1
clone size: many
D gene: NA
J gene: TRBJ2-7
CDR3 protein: CASSQGTLTYEQYF
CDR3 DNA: TGCGCCAGCAGCCAAGGGACACTTACCTACGAGCAGTACTTC

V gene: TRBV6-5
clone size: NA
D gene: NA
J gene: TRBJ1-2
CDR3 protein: CASGTWGMLGYTF
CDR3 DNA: TGTGCCAGCGGGACCTGGGGGATGTTAGGCTACACCTTC

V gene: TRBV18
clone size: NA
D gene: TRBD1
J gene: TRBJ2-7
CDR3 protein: CASSLGGQGSHEQYF
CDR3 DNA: TGTGCCAGCTCACTTGGGGGACAGGGGTCCCACGAGCAGTACTTC

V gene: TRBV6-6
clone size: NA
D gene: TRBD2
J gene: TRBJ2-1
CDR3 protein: CASSYSGLAYDEQFF
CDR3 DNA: TGTGCCAGCAGTTACTCGGGACTAGCTTACGATGAGCAGTTCTTC

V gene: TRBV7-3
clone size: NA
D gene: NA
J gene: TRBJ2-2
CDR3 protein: CASSPWAGSTGELFF
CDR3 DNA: TGTGCCAGCAGCCCCTGGGCAGGGAGCACCGGGGAGCTGTTTTTT

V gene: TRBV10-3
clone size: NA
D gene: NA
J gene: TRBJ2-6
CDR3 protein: CAISETLTERIFSGANVLTF
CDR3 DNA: TGTGCCATCAGTGAGACCCTGACAGAGAGAATTTTCTCTGGGGCCAACGTCCTGACTTTC

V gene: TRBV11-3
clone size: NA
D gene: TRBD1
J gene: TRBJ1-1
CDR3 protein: CASSLVPRTGGLYTEAFF
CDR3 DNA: TGTGCCAGCAGCTTAGTTCCCAGGACAGGGGGTTTGTACACTGAAGCTTTCTTT

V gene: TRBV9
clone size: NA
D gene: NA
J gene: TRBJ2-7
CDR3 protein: CASSVDAHFNPYEQYF
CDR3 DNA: TGTGCCAGCAGCGTAGATGCGCACTTCAACCCCTACGAGCAGTACTTC